This TCR beta chain emerged from a study of sequential checkpoint blockade in melanoma. Germline-derived CDR1 and CDR2 are SGHRS and YFSETQ. The CDR3 runs to 17 residues. The V and J ends lost 0 bases and 6 bases respectively, with 21 bases between them. TCRdb keeps only in-frame clones here, not all; method: immunoSEQ multiplex PCR. This table has around 34,000 clones, 82% appearing once. Treatment of the sample: randomized to nivolumab then ipilimumab (arm A) or the reverse (arm B). None of the patients previously received DNA-damaging chemotherapy. PBMC sorting kept live CD3+CD8+ cells without CD19 or CD56.

This TCR was recovered from a human donor with melanoma. The V call is TRBV5-1, the J call TRBJ1-1; a weak D match, TRBD1 (6 bases). This material consisted of CD8+ T cells sorted from blood (inferred from file names), taken from a patient given nivolumab and ipilimumab in sequence. This CDR3 reads CASSLAETGRGGAEAFF. In DNA form, the CDR3 reads TGCGCCAGCAGCTTGGCGGAAACAGGTCGTGGGGGCGCTGAAGCTTTCTTT.